The rows below give T cell receptor beta chains drawn from one sample of a study of T cell repertoires in cytomegalovirus infection. Using its own MiXCR run on the reads, TCRdb lists one record per CDR3 protein. Among 500,000 or so distinct CDR3 sequences, more than 15% were seen once, and the ten largest hold roughly a quarter. The sample taken for sequencing was CD8+ T cells from PBMCs. The receptors stem from a human donor in good health (CMV status not recorded). Some clones in this sample may be carry-over from other donors' samples. The CDR3 runs from the conserved cysteine through the conserved F or W. Rows may omit the clone size; those that give it use once, few, many or a size class.

CDR3aa: CASSPQLAEETQYF; len: 14; v_gene: TRBV6-5; abundance: many
CDR3aa: CASSFRGDAKNIQYF; len: 15; v_gene: TRBV7-9; abundance: many
CDR3aa: CASSPQGVEQFF; len: 12; v_gene: TRBV7-4; abundance: NA
CDR3aa: CASSLGRRTDTQYF; len: 14; v_gene: TRBV5-1; abundance: once
CDR3aa: CASSDTGTEAFF; len: 12; v_gene: TRBV7-9; abundance: many
CDR3aa: CASSLGVISNQPQHF; len: 15; v_gene: TRBV7-6; abundance: many
CDR3aa: CSAEAVGYHRGNEQFF; len: 16; v_gene: TRBV20-1; abundance: few
CDR3aa: CASSQVSNEKLFF; len: 13; v_gene: TRBV4-1; abundance: NA
CDR3aa: CAISEPTGRANYGYTF; len: 16; v_gene: TRBV10-3; abundance: few
CDR3aa: CASIEGVEQYF; len: 11; v_gene: TRBV10-2; abundance: NA
CDR3aa: CASSWDWDRGSGYTF; len: 15; v_gene: TRBV5-6; abundance: NA
CDR3aa: CASSSSETNSPLHF; len: 14; v_gene: TRBV7-9; abundance: NA
CDR3aa: CASSQDEGNPYNEQFF; len: 16; v_gene: TRBV4-1; abundance: few
CDR3aa: CAIRLAGGYNEQFF; len: 14; v_gene: TRBV10-3; abundance: many
CDR3aa: CASSLGSGGINQPQHF; len: 16; v_gene: TRBV7-8; abundance: many
CDR3aa: CASSSHQGAHGNTIYF; len: 16; v_gene: TRBV7-6; abundance: many
CDR3aa: CASSRQDEQFF; len: 11; v_gene: TRBV4-1; abundance: many
CDR3aa: CASSLGRGAEQYF; len: 13; v_gene: TRBV11-2; abundance: many
CDR3aa: CASSPTGRQPQHF; len: 13; v_gene: TRBV12-3/TRBV12-4; abundance: many
CDR3aa: CATRGTAERTGELFF; len: 15; v_gene: TRBV7-3; abundance: few
CDR3aa: CASSSLAGENPEQFF; len: 15; v_gene: TRBV11-2; abundance: many
CDR3aa: CASSESELTSYEQYF; len: 15; v_gene: TRBV6-1; abundance: few
CDR3aa: CASMDRREAFF; len: 11; v_gene: TRBV2; abundance: many
CDR3aa: CASNPDFWKNTEAFF; len: 15; v_gene: TRBV19; abundance: few
CDR3aa: CASSASGEKDTQYF; len: 14; v_gene: TRBV9; abundance: few
CDR3aa: CASSGTSEETQYF; len: 13; v_gene: TRBV5-5; abundance: NA
CDR3aa: CASSLWGPQETQYF; len: 14; v_gene: TRBV7-9; abundance: many
CDR3aa: CASSLSRQSNEKLFF; len: 15; v_gene: TRBV12-3/TRBV12-4; abundance: NA
CDR3aa: CASSSDYNNEQFF; len: 13; v_gene: TRBV5-4; abundance: NA
CDR3aa: CASSYPRQGQSQETQYF; len: 17; v_gene: TRBV6-6; abundance: many
CDR3aa: CASAGGGPIGFETQYF; len: 16; v_gene: TRBV6-1; abundance: many
CDR3aa: CAISESGQGYEQYF; len: 14; v_gene: TRBV10-3; abundance: few
CDR3aa: CASRQTGGGEKLFF; len: 14; v_gene: TRBV27; abundance: few
CDR3aa: CSARNSGTRRRSYGYTF; len: 17; v_gene: TRBV20-1; abundance: many
CDR3aa: CASSLAGTDEAFF; len: 13; v_gene: TRBV7-8; abundance: many
CDR3aa: CATQQGGDQPQHF; len: 13; v_gene: TRBV24-1; abundance: many
CDR3aa: CASSFVPQGAKGSNQPQHF; len: 19; v_gene: TRBV7-8; abundance: many
CDR3aa: CASSYSETAIYGYTF; len: 15; v_gene: TRBV6-5; abundance: many
CDR3aa: CASSQKFPPEAFF; len: 13; v_gene: TRBV3-1; abundance: few
CDR3aa: CASSQAGQNYGYTF; len: 14; v_gene: TRBV4-1; abundance: many
CDR3aa: CSVVGSLLEDTEAFF; len: 15; v_gene: TRBV29-1; abundance: NA